This T cell receptor beta chain was captured by sequencing in a study of T cell repertoires in cytomegalovirus infection. About the study: Both CMV infection and a matching HLA type were indicated by public TCR beta signatures.

To note about this clonotype: Its antigen remains unknown.

Regarding the study as a whole: Dominant in the ex vivo response were TCR beta clonotypes restricted by HLA-C and specific for CMV. Carriage of CMV together with the relevant HLA was identifiable through cumulative public TCR beta family frequency.

The V gene end was trimmed by 4 bases and the J gene end by 0 bases; junction bases not matched to a gene: 6. The CDR3 spans 16 residues. Germline values: CDR1 SGHRS, CDR2 YFSETQ. MiXCR was run by TCRdb on the reads, yielding one entry per CDR3 protein. The data contain about 310,000 distinct CDR3 sequences, roughly a sixth of them seen just once; the ten biggest clones take up approximately 12%. The sample was PBMCs. The receptor was isolated from a human donor in good health (CMV status not recorded). Some clones in this sample may be carry-over from other donors' samples. This chain uses TRBV5-1 with TRBJ2-1; 8 nucleotides match TRBD2. The CDR3, as DNA: TGCGCCAGCAGCACCGGCGGGGGGTTCTCCTACAATGAGCAGTTCTTC. Amino acids: CASSTGGGFSYNEQFF.